What follows are 17 T cell receptor beta chains derived from one specimen sequenced in a study of T-cell memory formation after mild COVID-19. Each CDR3 protein is one row after TCRdb ran MiXCR on the 5' RACE reads. The profile shows fewer than 200,000 distinct CDR3 sequences, around a sixth of them singletons. Sequencing input: PBMCs or a T cell subset sorted from them (not recorded which). Every receptor here comes from a man between 18 and 35 years old who had mild COVID-19 (a few samples of this study predate the infection). Cell type and time point are not known.

This clonotype was detected many times. The chain links TRBV4-3 to TRBJ2-3; D not certain. This CDR3 is built from 13 residues. Trimming removed 3 bases from V and 6 bases from J, with 10 bases in between. The germline V gene encodes CDR1 LGHNA and CDR2 YSLEER. The CDR3 is CASSQTISDTQYF. The CDR3 nucleotides read TGCGCCAGCAGCCAGACCATAAGCGATACGCAGTATTTT.

This clonotype was seen a few times. V gene TRBV5-1 combines with J gene TRBJ2-7; D not certain. Trimming pared 0 bases from V and 2 bases from J, leaving 12 bases between. The CDR3 runs to 15 residues. The germline CDR1 and CDR2 sequences are SGHRS and YFSETQ. CDR3 coding DNA: TGCGCCAGCAGCTTGGCAGGATCTTACACCTACGAGCAGTACTTC. Amino acids: CASSLAGSYTYEQYF.

The chain is built from TRBV12-3 or TRBV12-4 and TRBJ2-3; the D is unclear. With 3 bases removed from V and 5 bases from J, the gap between germline ends came to 6 bases. The CDR3 loop spans 12 amino acids. CDR3 protein: CASSFSLDTQYF. In DNA, the CDR3 is TGTGCCAGCAGTTTCTCGTTAGATACGCAGTATTTT.

The rearrangement joins TRBV20-1 to TRBJ2-2, with D perhaps being TRBD1 or TRBD2 (5 bases each). The V gene's germline CDR1 is DFQATT and CDR2 SNEGSKA (reference sequence). CDR3 length: 13 residues. Trimming removed 6 bases from V and 0 bases from J, with 8 bases in between. In nucleotides, the CDR3 is TGCAGTGCCGGGACCCCGAACACCGGGGAGCTGTTTTTT. Translating it yields CSAGTPNTGELFF.

This clonotype turned up a few times. The CDR3 is CASSLLPEYGYTF. CDR3 DNA: TGCGCCAGCAGCTTGCTCCCTGAGTATGGCTACACCTTC. The chain uses TRBV5-1 and TRBJ1-2; D is ambiguous. The V end was cut by 1 base, the J end by 5 bases, with 9 bases between. The CDR3 extends over 13 amino acids. The germline V gene encodes CDR1 SGHRS and CDR2 YFSETQ.

The rearrangement links TRBV4-3 to TRBJ1-2; TRBD1 agrees at 7 bases. V shed 3 bases, J shed 0 bases, and the junction held 4 bases outside the gene matches. The CDR3 is made up of 15 amino acids. Germline CDR1 reads LGHNA; CDR2 reads YSLEER. The CDR3 loop is CASSHRGTANYGYTF. As DNA, the CDR3 is TGCGCCAGCAGCCACCGTGGGACAGCTAACTATGGCTACACCTTC.

This clonotype was counted between two and nine times. The J gene is TRBJ1-5, the V gene TRBV11-2; perhaps TRBD1 as D (6 bases). Per the germline V gene, CDR1 is SGHAT and CDR2 is FQNNGV. Trimming pared 4 bases from V and 10 bases from J, leaving 20 bases between. The CDR3 is 15 amino acids. Here the CDR3 reads CASSYRRDNSLPQHF. In DNA form, the CDR3 reads TGTGCCAGCAGCTATCGCCGGGACAACTCACTCCCCCAGCATTTT.

In its sample, this clonotype was seen many times. The chain joins TRBV18 to TRBJ1-1; D gene unclear. The length of the CDR3 is 13 residues. V was cut by 2 bases and J by 0 bases, with 4 bases left in between. Looked up from germline, CDR1 is KGHSH and CDR2 is LQKENI. This chain's CDR3 is CASSPGMNTEAFF. The DNA of the CDR3 is TGTGCCAGCTCACCAGGGATGAACACTGAAGCTTTCTTT.

The chain employs TRBV11-2 and TRBJ1-4; D possibly corresponds to TRBD1 (6 bases). Germline assignment: CDR1 SGHAT and CDR2 FQNNGV. CDR3 length equals 13 residues. Trimming shortened V by 6 bases and J by 3 bases, and 8 bases separated the two germline ends. The CDR3 DNA reads as TGTGCCAGCAGGGGGGCAGCTAATGAAAAACTGTTTTTT. It translates to CASRGAANEKLFF.

The rearrangement joins TRBV5-6 to TRBJ1-5, with 9 bases that match TRBD1. Per germline, CDR1 SGHDT and CDR2 YYEEEE. The CDR3 totals 14 residues. The V gene end was trimmed by 1 base and the J gene end by 7 bases; junction bases not matched to a gene: 3. CDR3 loop: CASSLWDRVQPQHF. The DNA for the CDR3 is TGTGCCAGCAGCTTGTGGGACAGGGTCCAGCCCCAGCATTTT.

In this sample, this clonotype turned up a few times. The chain couples TRBV6-2 or TRBV6-3 to TRBJ1-5; 8 positions match TRBD1. CDR1 is MNHEY, CDR2 SVGEGT, per germline. Losses at the gene ends were 6 bases for V and 5 bases for J; bases not matched to a gene: 9. The CDR3 spans 15 residues. In DNA, the CDR3 is TGTGCCAGCAGCCCCGACAGGGGAGTGGATCAGCCCCAGCATTTT. It specifies CASSPDRGVDQPQHF.

J is TRBJ2-5 and V is TRBV6-5; weak D call: TRBD1 (6 bases). Trimming took 2 bases from V and 4 from J, leaving 11 bases between them. The CDR3 is 14 amino acids. Germline V gives CDR1 MNHEY, CDR2 SVGAGI. CDR3 in amino acids: CASSYQGRPETQYF. CDR3 nucleotides: TGTGCCAGCAGTTACCAGGGGCGCCCAGAGACCCAGTACTTC.

The chain combines TRBV4-2 with TRBJ1-6; 7 bases are shared with TRBD1. The germline V gene encodes CDR1 LGHNA and CDR2 YNFKEQ. The trim removed 4 bases at V and 8 bases at J, leaving 8 bases unmatched. This CDR3 region has 15 residues. As DNA, the CDR3 is TGTGCCAGCAGCCTAATACAGGGGCGTGATTCACCCCTCCACTTT. Translation gives CASSLIQGRDSPLHF.

This clonotype has ten or more counts. The DNA of the CDR3 is TGTGCCAGCAGCCCCTCCATCGGGGGCCGCTCCTACAATGAGCAGTTCTTC. Translated, it gives CASSPSIGGRSYNEQFF. The V and J genes are TRBV7-6 and TRBJ2-1; D may match TRBD1 or TRBD2 (6 bases each). Germline V gene data show CDR1 as SGHVS and CDR2 as FNYEAQ. The germline V and J ends were trimmed by 5 bases and 0 bases, with 17 bases remaining between them. The CDR3 is made up of 17 amino acids.

The chain carries TRBV5-6 and TRBJ2-3; 10 bases agree with TRBD2. The CDR3 length is 14 residues. The germline CDR1 and CDR2 sequences are SGHDT and YYEEEE. The V segment lost 9 bases and the J segment 3 bases; nucleotides outside the gene matches: 7. The CDR3, as DNA: TGTGCCACCCGGGCTAGCGGGGGAACAGATACGCAGTATTTT. As protein: CATRASGGTDTQYF.

The chain links TRBV12-3 or TRBV12-4 to TRBJ1-2, with 8 positions matching TRBD1. V was pared by 5 bases and J by 6 bases, with 26 bases of the junction left unmatched. This CDR3 is built from 20 residues. In DNA form, the CDR3 reads TGTGCCAGCAGTCCAATTTCCCCGGGACAGGTTCCGGTTCTGCTGCATGGCTACACCTTC. It translates to CASSPISPGQVPVLLHGYTF.

This clonotype was seen only a few times. J is TRBJ1-2 and V is TRBV7-3; D may be TRBD1 (5 bases). The V end was cut by 5 bases, the J end by 1 base, with 8 bases between. This CDR3 comprises 13 residues. The germline CDR1 and CDR2 sequences are SGHTA and FQGTGA. The CDR3 region is CASSPDSNYGYTF. The CDR3 DNA sequence: TGTGCCAGCAGCCCCGACAGTAACTATGGCTACACCTTC.